A selection of T cell receptor beta chains follows, all from one sample in a study of PD-1 blockade in classical Hodgkin lymphoma. Sequencing used immunoSEQ multiplex PCR; TCRdb keeps in-frame clones, though not all of them. The sample shows 25,000 to 35,000 clones, around 80% of them seen only once. Sequenced here: CD4+ T cells from blood, sampled before the fourth cycle of nivolumab. Source of these receptors: a human donor with classical Hodgkin lymphoma. Both conserved end residues are part of each CDR3. The D gene is left open where the match is weak. Only some rows state a clone size, as once, few, many or a class for expanded clones.

DNA	CDR3	V	J	size	D
TGTGCCAGCAGCCCAAGGGCTCCGACACTGGGTGAAAAACTGTTTTTT	CASSPRAPTLGEKLFF	TRBV7-9	TRBJ1-4	-	-
TGTGCCAGCACCGCGACAGACCAGCCCCAGCATTTT	CASTATDQPQHF	TRBV6-6	TRBJ1-5	few	-
TGTGCCAGCAAGGCTGACACAACTAATGAAAAACTGTTTTTT	CASKADTTNEKLFF	TRBV2	TRBJ1-4	-	-
TGTGCCAGCAGCCACCCTAGCGGGGGGGATTACAATGAGCAGTTCTTC	CASSHPSGGDYNEQFF	TRBV4-2	TRBJ2-1	-	TRBD2
TGTGCCAGCAGGCACCTTGAGGTGCCACAAAGTCGGGCCAACGTCCTGACTTTC	CASRHLEVPQSRANVLTF	TRBV7-7	TRBJ2-6	-	-
TGCGCCAGCAGCTTGGGAAAAACAGATACGCAGTATTTT	CASSLGKTDTQYF	TRBV5-1	TRBJ2-3	-	-
TGTGCCTGGAGTGGGGGTCTCAATCAGCCCCAGCATTTT	CAWSGGLNQPQHF	TRBV30	TRBJ1-5	-	-
TGTGCCAGTAGTATAGATCTATCAAGCGGCACAGATACGCAGTATTTT	CASSIDLSSGTDTQYF	TRBV19	TRBJ2-3	-	-
TGCGCCAGCAGCTTAGGGGATTTCGAGAGGAACACCATATATTTT	CASSLGDFERNTIYF	TRBV5-1	TRBJ1-3	once	-
TGTGCCAGCAGTTCGACCGTTACGACGGGCTACACCTTC	CASSSTVTTGYTF	TRBV6-5	TRBJ1-2	-	-
TGTGCCAGCAGCAGGGACAGTAAAAACATTCAGTACTTC	CASSRDSKNIQYF	TRBV6-6	TRBJ2-4	few	TRBD1
TGCGCCAGCACCGGGGTCTCTGGGGCCAACGTCCTGACTTTC	CASTGVSGANVLTF	TRBV5-1	TRBJ2-6	-	-
TGTGCCAGCAGTCCGGGCGCAAGCTCTGGAAACACCATATATTTT	CASSPGASSGNTIYF	TRBV6-6	TRBJ1-3	-	-
TGTGCCAGCAGCTCCAGGACAGGGGGGAACTATGGCTACACCTTC	CASSSRTGGNYGYTF	TRBV7-8	TRBJ1-2	once	TRBD1
TGTGCCAGCAGTCCCCTCCCAGACAGCTCCTACGAGCAGTACTTC	CASSPLPDSSYEQYF	TRBV27	TRBJ2-7	-	-
TGCGCCAGCAGCTCCGGGACAGGGGGGCAGTCTGGAAACACCATATATTTT	CASSSGTGGQSGNTIYF	TRBV5-1	TRBJ1-3	-	TRBD1
TGTGCCAGCAGCTTAGTTCAGGGCAACACCGGGGAGCTGTTTTTT	CASSLVQGNTGELFF	TRBV7-9	TRBJ2-2	once	-
TGTGCCTCGGGGGTTCAAGAGACCCAGTACTTC	CASGVQETQYF	TRBV10-3	TRBJ2-5	-	-
TGTGCCAGCAGCTCCCGGGGTTGGGACAATGAGCAGTTCTTC	CASSSRGWDNEQFF	TRBV9	TRBJ2-1	-	-
TGTGCCAGCAGCTTAGCGCAGGGGGCGAACTATGGCTACACCTTC	CASSLAQGANYGYTF	TRBV7-2	TRBJ1-2	-	TRBD1
TGTGCCAGCAGCTTAGCGGGGAACACTGAAGCTTTCTTT	CASSLAGNTEAFF	TRBV7-9	TRBJ1-1	-	-
TGTGCCAGTAGTATCAGCGGGGGGAAAACAGATACGCAGTATTTT	CASSISGGKTDTQYF	TRBV19	TRBJ2-3	-	TRBD2
TGTGCTAGTGCCCAAAGCGGGGGTGAGACCCAGTACTTC	CASAQSGGETQYF	TRBV12-5	TRBJ2-5	once	TRBD2
TGTGCCAGTATTCCTCCAGGGGCTCTTGGCTACACCTTC	CASIPPGALGYTF	TRBV19	TRBJ1-2	-	-
TGCGCCAGCAGCTTGGGAGGCGGTGGGGCCAACGTCCTGACTTTC	CASSLGGGGANVLTF	TRBV5-1	TRBJ2-6	-	-
TGTGCCAGCAGCTTAGTAGCGGGGAACACTGAAGCTTTCTTT	CASSLVAGNTEAFF	TRBV7-8	TRBJ1-1	-	-
TGTGCCAGCAGTTTATTGGCAGGGGCGAATTCACCCCTCCACTTT	CASSLLAGANSPLHF	TRBV27	TRBJ1-6	few	-
TGCGCCAGCAGCTTGGAAGGATCCGGAAACACCATATATTTT	CASSLEGSGNTIYF	TRBV5-1	TRBJ1-3	-	-
TGCGCCAGCAGCTTACAACTGGTTGGGTCTGAAGCTTTCTTT	CASSLQLVGSEAFF	TRBV5-1	TRBJ1-1	-	-
TGTGCCAGCAGAGAATACAGGGAGATGAGCGAGCAGTACTTC	CASREYREMSEQYF	TRBV6-1	TRBJ2-7	-	-
TGCGCCAGCAGCCTTCGGCCGGGACAGGGGGCGGCCTACGAGCAGTACTTC	CASSLRPGQGAAYEQYF	TRBV4-1	TRBJ2-7	-	TRBD1
TGTGCCAGCAGTTCGGGACGCGGGGGCAATCAGCCCCAGCATTTT	CASSSGRGGNQPQHF	TRBV6-5	TRBJ1-5	-	-
TGCGCCAGCAGCCTCGACAGGGGACAGAATGAAAAACTGTTTTTT	CASSLDRGQNEKLFF	TRBV5-1	TRBJ1-4	few	TRBD1
TGCAGCGTTGAACGACAACTCTACGAGCAGTACTTC	CSVERQLYEQYF	TRBV29-1	TRBJ2-7	-	-
TGTGCCAGCAGCCCCCCGGCTCGGAACACTGAAGCTTTCTTT	CASSPPARNTEAFF	TRBV9	TRBJ1-1	-	-
TGTGCCAGCAGTTTTACCGGGACATGGACCTACGAGCAGTACTTC	CASSFTGTWTYEQYF	TRBV27	TRBJ2-7	few	-
TGTGCCAGCAGCGAACAGACTTCCGGCGAGCAGTTCTTC	CASSEQTSGEQFF	TRBV7-3	TRBJ2-1	few	-
TGCAGCGTTGAAGATCCCGGCGCGTCGACCCAGTACTTC	CSVEDPGASTQYF	TRBV29-1	TRBJ2-5	-	-
TGTGCCAGCAGCCCCGACCTTGGTGGGCCTTCCTATGGCTACACCTTC	CASSPDLGGPSYGYTF	TRBV7-9	TRBJ1-2	-	-
TGTGCCTGGGGGAGGGGAATGGGCGCCAACGTCCTGACTTTC	CAWGRGMGANVLTF	TRBV30	TRBJ2-6	-	TRBD2
TGTGCCAGCAGGGGACAGACAGGGGTCCAGAACACTGAAGCTTTCTTT	CASRGQTGVQNTEAFF	TRBV11-2	TRBJ1-1	-	TRBD1
TGTGCCAGCTCACCACTCGGGGTTACCTCCTACGAGCAGTACTTC	CASSPLGVTSYEQYF	TRBV18	TRBJ2-7	-	-
TGCGCCAGCAGCCGCGACAGTCCAACTAATGAAAAACTGTTTTTT	CASSRDSPTNEKLFF	TRBV5-1	TRBJ1-4	-	-
TGTGCCAGCAGCCAAGATATGGGTTCGTTCAATGGCTACACCTTC	CASSQDMGSFNGYTF	TRBV14	TRBJ1-2	-	-
TGTGCCAGCAGCTTCAATTCACCCCTCCACTTT	CASSFNSPLHF	TRBV5-6	TRBJ1-6	few	-
TGTGCCAGTACGACGAGCCAGGTGGGCACTGAAGCTTTCTTT	CASTTSQVGTEAFF	TRBV27	TRBJ1-1	-	-
TGTGCCTCAGCGGGGCAGCTAAATAATTCACCCCTCCACTTT	CASAGQLNNSPLHF	TRBV28	TRBJ1-6	-	-
TGTGCCAGCTCTGGGGAAATTCTCCCAAATGAGCAGTTCTTC	CASSGEILPNEQFF	TRBV2	TRBJ2-1	-	-
TGCGCCAGCAGCTTTGGGGGGACAGCGCCCTACGAGCAGTACTTC	CASSFGGTAPYEQYF	TRBV5-1	TRBJ2-7	-	-
TGTGCCAGCAGCTTAGACAGAGACAGGGCCTACGAGCAGTACTTC	CASSLDRDRAYEQYF	TRBV7-9	TRBJ2-7	-	TRBD1
TGTGCCAGCAACCCCCTGGGCTCCTACAATGAGCAGTTCTTC	CASNPLGSYNEQFF	TRBV6-1	TRBJ2-1	-	-
TGCGCCAGCAGCGGGACGGACTGGCCCTGGGAGACCCAGTACTTC	CASSGTDWPWETQYF	TRBV5-1	TRBJ2-5	-	-
TGTGCCAGCAGTTACTCACGGGTGGGCGAGCAGTACTTC	CASSYSRVGEQYF	TRBV6-5	TRBJ2-7	-	-
TGTGCCAGCAGTCTCTATCCCGGGCTAGCGGGGGCTGGGGAGCAGTACTTC	CASSLYPGLAGAGEQYF	TRBV28	TRBJ2-7	few	TRBD2